A single T cell receptor beta chain is shown here with its context. Per the original methods: For nucleated cells, counts were estimated from reference gene primer amplification. The table came from immunoSEQ multiplex PCR; TCRdb's copy has only in-frame clones and leaves some out. From that table come the V and J calls and clone size; the DNA was used to work out D and trimming. The data show 200,000 to 250,000 clones, with around 80% seen just once and approximately 3.5% held by the top ten. This record belongs to a study of blood T cell repertoires in COVID-19. On the study more broadly: From the United States, Italy and Spain came samples of acute and convalescent COVID-19. T cells, B-cell-depleted T cells, or PBMCs provided the cDNA or gDNA that served as material.

Per the germline V gene, CDR1 is GTSNPN and CDR2 is SVGIG (reference sequence). The CDR3 has 11 amino acids. V dropped 5 bases and J dropped 8; count of bases not matched to a gene: 6. This rearrangement joins TRBV30 to TRBJ2-7; 7 bases are shared with TRBD1. What was sequenced was peripheral blood. The TCR comes from a woman in her late teens or twenties with acute or convalescent COVID-19. The CDR3 DNA is TGTGCCTGGGGACAGGCGTACCAGCAGTACTTC. Protein: CAWGQAYQQYF.